This T cell receptor beta chain was documented in a study of CD8+ T cells in alopecia areata. Comment on this clone: Any gene name here is a mouse gene name. With the read ending 4 residues before the CDR3 end, the germline J gene is used to fill in that end.

CDR3 size: 14 residues. Germline CDR1 is NSHNY and CDR2 is SYGAGN. Extracted from the samples, RNA was reverse transcribed into cDNA to serve as the sequencing template. The assay was immunoSEQ multiplex PCR, and TCRdb's table has in-frame clones only and misses some. The sample offers more than 250,000 clones and no singletons, the top ten holding 1.2%. Sorting of pooled cutaneous lymph node cells was based on CD4, CD8alpha, NKG2D, NKG2ACE and other markers. This clonotype was sampled from a C3H/HeJ mouse with alopecia areata. The MHC haplotype of the strain is H2-k. This rearrangement joins TRBV13-1 to TRBJ2-7, with 11 bases identical to TRBD1. Specimen: CD4+ T cells sorted from a lymph node. CDR3 loop: CASSGAGQGDEQYF. Incomplete CDR3 DNA: TGTGCCAGCAGTGGAGCGGGACAGGGGGAT.